This TCR beta chain is drawn from a study of Graves' ophthalmopathy and Graves' hyperthyroidism. TCR beta CDR3 amplification used RNA transcripts. An initial RT-PCR round employing HTBI primers preceded a second-round multiplex PCR. TCRdb reanalysed the multiplex PCR reads using MiXCR and keeps one entry per CDR3 protein. There are 200,000 to 250,000 distinct CDR3 sequences in the sample; around 50% occur only once, and 40% to 55% lies in the top ten. This CDR3 is 16 amino acids long. Trimming removed 3 bases from V and 0 bases from J; junction bases left unmatched: 5. Germline CDR1 is SGDLS and CDR2 is YYNGEE.

The rearrangement joins TRBV9 to TRBJ1-1; 10 nucleotides line up with TRBD1. The sequence was obtained from an adult man with Graves' ophthalmopathy. Sequenced sample: peripheral blood. The CDR3 region has the DNA TGTGCCAGCAGCGCCGGGGGACAGGGGTTGAACACTGAAGCTTTCTTT. Its protein is CASSAGGQGLNTEAFF.